These T cell receptor beta chains were read from a single sample in a study of T cells in localized non-small cell lung cancer. Generated by immunoSEQ multiplex PCR, the TCRdb table keeps only in-frame clones and is missing some. Of tens of thousands of clones listed, approximately 88% were seen once; the top ten hold 1% to 1.5%. This specimen consisted of peripheral blood, obtained before any cancer treatment. Every receptor here comes from a female donor at least 60 years old with stage I lung adenocarcinoma. Both conserved end residues are part of each CDR3. The order of the fields is J gene, clone size, D gene, V gene, CDR3 DNA, CDR3 protein. The D gene is left open where the match is weak. Expanded clones get a size class; other rows say once, few or many, or leave the size out.

>TRBJ2-1|NA|TRBD2|TRBV7-2
TGTGCCAGCAGCTTAGAGGTTAGCGGGTGGGAGCAGTTCTTC
CASSLEVSGWEQFF
>TRBJ2-3|once|NA|TRBV18
TGTGCCAGCTCCCTTAGCGGTAGCCTTACAGATACGCAGTATTTT
CASSLSGSLTDTQYF
>TRBJ1-5|NA|TRBD1|TRBV19
TGTGCCAGTAGGGACAGGCCGAGCAATCAGCCCCAGCATTTT
CASRDRPSNQPQHF
>TRBJ1-1|NA|NA|TRBV7-9
TGTGCCAGCAGGTCGTTAGGGAGAGACACTGAAGCTTTCTTT
CASRSLGRDTEAFF
>TRBJ2-1|NA|NA|TRBV5-6
TGTGCCAGCAGTATGGACTTCAATGAGCAGTTCTTC
CASSMDFNEQFF
>TRBJ2-7|NA|TRBD2|TRBV18
TGTGCCAGCTCACCCCGCGGGGGGCACGAGCAGTACTTC
CASSPRGGHEQYF
>TRBJ2-1|NA|TRBD1|TRBV28
TGTGCCAGCAGTCTATTGGGACAGTTATACAATGAGCAGTTCTTC
CASSLLGQLYNEQFF
>TRBJ2-7|NA|NA|TRBV10-3
TGTGCCATCAGTGGATTACAGGGAAAGTCCGAGCAGTACTTC
CAISGLQGKSEQYF
>TRBJ2-7|NA|TRBD1|TRBV7-3
TGTGCCAGCAGCCCCTCCGGGACAGGGAACTACGAGCAGTACTTC
CASSPSGTGNYEQYF
>TRBJ1-3|NA|TRBD1|TRBV25-1
TGTGCCAGCAGAGGGGACAGGGGGGGAAACACCATATATTTT
CASRGDRGGNTIYF
>TRBJ2-5|once|NA|TRBV11-2
TGTGCCAGCAGCTTTGGTGGAGCGGTCGTCCAAGAGACCCAGTACTTC
CASSFGGAVVQETQYF
>TRBJ2-7|NA|NA|TRBV4-1
TGCGCCAGCAGCAGTAGACAGGATCCCTACGAGCAGTACTTC
CASSSRQDPYEQYF
>TRBJ1-6|NA|TRBD1|TRBV19
TGTGCCAGTACCTATGAACAGGGGCTTTCACCCCTCCACTTT
CASTYEQGLSPLHF
>TRBJ2-1|once|TRBD2|TRBV2
TGTGCCAGCCTAGCGGGAGTCGGCAATGAGCAGTTCTTC
CASLAGVGNEQFF
>TRBJ1-1|few|TRBD1|TRBV13
TGTGCCAGCAGCTCCCGGGACAGGGCTTTGGAATGGACTGAAGCTTTCTTT
CASSSRDRALEWTEAFF
>TRBJ2-1|NA|NA|TRBV7-3
TGTGCCAGCAGCTTAGGCTCTTGGGGCGGAAACAATGAGCAGTTCTTC
CASSLGSWGGNNEQFF
>TRBJ2-1|medium-sized|NA|TRBV5-1
TGCGCCAGCAGCTTGGGCAGGGAAGGTAATGAGCAGTTCTTC
CASSLGREGNEQFF
>TRBJ1-1|NA|NA|TRBV5-1
TGCGCCAGCAGGGGTTTCGGAGAGAACACTGAAGCTTTCTTT
CASRGFGENTEAFF
>TRBJ1-5|NA|NA|TRBV6-5
TGTGCCAGCAGCAGACAGGTCGGGAGGCCCCAGCATTTT
CASSRQVGRPQHF
>TRBJ2-7|NA|NA|TRBV5-1
TGCGCCAGCAGCTCGTGGGGAAACAACTACGAGCAGTACTTC
CASSSWGNNYEQYF
>TRBJ2-5|NA|NA|TRBV28
TGTGCCAGCAGTTTTTCGGGCCAAGAGACCCAGTACTTC
CASSFSGQETQYF
>TRBJ1-2|NA|NA|TRBV6-6
TGTGCCAGCAGTTACACGGGAAACGGCTACACCTTC
CASSYTGNGYTF
>TRBJ2-2|once|NA|TRBV5-1
TGCGCCAGCAGCCCCAGGGGGGGGAACACCGGGGAGCTGTTTTTT
CASSPRGGNTGELFF